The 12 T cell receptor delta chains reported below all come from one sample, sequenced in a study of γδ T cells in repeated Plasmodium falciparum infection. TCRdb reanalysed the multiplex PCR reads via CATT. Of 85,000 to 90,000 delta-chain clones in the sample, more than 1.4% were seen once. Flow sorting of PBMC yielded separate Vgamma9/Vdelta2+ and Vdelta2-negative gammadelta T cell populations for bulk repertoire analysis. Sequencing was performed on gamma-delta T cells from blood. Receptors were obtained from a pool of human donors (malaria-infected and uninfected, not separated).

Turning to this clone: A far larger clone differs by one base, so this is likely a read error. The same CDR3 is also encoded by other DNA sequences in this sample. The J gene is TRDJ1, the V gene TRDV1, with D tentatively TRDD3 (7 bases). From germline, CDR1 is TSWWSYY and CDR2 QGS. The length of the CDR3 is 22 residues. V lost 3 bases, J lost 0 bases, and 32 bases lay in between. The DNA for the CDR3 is TGTGCTCTTGGGGACGTTTCCTTCCCGTACGGCCGGGGGGATTTGCACACCGATAAACTCATCTTT. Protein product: CALGDVSFPYGRGDLHTDKLIF.

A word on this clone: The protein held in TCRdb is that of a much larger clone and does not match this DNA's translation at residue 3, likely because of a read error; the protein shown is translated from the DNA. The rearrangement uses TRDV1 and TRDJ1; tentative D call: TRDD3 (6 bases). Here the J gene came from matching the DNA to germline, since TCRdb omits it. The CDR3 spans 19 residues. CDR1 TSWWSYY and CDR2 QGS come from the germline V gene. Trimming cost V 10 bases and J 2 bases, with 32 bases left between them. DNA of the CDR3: TGTGCTCCTGGAGCCGGAGGAATCCCGTGGATACTCCGAACCGATAAACTCATCTTT. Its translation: CAPGAGGIPWILRTDKLIF.

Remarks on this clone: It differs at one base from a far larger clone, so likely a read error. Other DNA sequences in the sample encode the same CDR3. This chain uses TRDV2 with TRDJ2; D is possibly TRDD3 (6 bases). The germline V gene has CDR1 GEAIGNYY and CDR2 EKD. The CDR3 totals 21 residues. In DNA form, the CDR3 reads TGTGCCTGTGACACTATAAGGGGGAGCCCTACCTTTCACGCTTTGACAGCACAGCTCTTCTTT. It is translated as CACDTIRGSPTFHALTAQLFF.

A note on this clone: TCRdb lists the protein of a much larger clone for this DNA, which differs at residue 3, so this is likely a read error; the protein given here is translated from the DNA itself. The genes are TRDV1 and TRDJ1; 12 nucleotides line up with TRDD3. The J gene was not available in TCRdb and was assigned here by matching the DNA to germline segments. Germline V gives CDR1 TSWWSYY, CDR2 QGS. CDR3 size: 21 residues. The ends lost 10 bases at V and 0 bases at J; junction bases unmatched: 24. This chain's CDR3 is CAPGGFLAGTGGYYHTDKLIF. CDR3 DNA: TGTGCTCCCGGGGGTTTCCTCGCCGGTACTGGGGGATACTACCACACCGATAAACTCATCTTT.

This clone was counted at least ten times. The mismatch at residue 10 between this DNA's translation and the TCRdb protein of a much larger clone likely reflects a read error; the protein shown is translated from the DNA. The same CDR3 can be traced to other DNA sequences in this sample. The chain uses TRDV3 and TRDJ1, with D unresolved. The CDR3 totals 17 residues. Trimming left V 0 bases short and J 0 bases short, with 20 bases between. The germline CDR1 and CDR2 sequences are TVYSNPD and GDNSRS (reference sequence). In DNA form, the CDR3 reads TGTGCCTTTAGTTGGAGTCTTCGGGTCAGGTACACCGATAAACTCATCTTT. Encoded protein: CAFSWSLRVRYTDKLIF.

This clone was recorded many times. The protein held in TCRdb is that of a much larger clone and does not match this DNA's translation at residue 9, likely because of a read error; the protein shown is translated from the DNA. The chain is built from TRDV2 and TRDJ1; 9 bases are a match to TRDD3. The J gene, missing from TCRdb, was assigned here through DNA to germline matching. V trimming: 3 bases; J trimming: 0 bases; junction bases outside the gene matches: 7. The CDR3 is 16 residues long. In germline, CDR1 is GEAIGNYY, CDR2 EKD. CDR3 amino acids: CACDGLGEPYTDKLIF. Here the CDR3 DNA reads TGTGCCTGTGACGGACTGGGGGAGCCGTACACCGATAAACTCATCTTT.

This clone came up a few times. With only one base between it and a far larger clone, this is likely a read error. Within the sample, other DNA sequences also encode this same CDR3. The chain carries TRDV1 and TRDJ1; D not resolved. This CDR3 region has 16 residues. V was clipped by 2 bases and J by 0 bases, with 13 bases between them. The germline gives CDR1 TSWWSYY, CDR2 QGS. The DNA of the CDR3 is TGTGCTCTTGGGGAAATGCCCATACTGTACACCGATAAACTCATCTTT. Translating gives CALGEMPILYTDKLIF.

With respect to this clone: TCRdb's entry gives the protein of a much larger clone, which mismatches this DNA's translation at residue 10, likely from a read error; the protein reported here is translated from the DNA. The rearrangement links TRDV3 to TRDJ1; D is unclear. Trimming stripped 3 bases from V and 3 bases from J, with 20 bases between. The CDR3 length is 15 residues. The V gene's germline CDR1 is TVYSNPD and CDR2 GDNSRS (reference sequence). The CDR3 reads CAFRVLFGYADKLIF. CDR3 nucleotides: TGTGCCTTCCGAGTCTTATTTGGTTACGCCGATAAACTCATCTTT. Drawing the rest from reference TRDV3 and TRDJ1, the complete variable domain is CDKVTQSSPDQTVASGSEVVLLCTYDTVYSNPDLFWYRIRPDYSFQFVFYGDNSRSEGADFTQGRFSVKHILTQKAFHLVISPVRTEDSATYYCAFRVLFGYADKLIFGKGTRVTVEP.

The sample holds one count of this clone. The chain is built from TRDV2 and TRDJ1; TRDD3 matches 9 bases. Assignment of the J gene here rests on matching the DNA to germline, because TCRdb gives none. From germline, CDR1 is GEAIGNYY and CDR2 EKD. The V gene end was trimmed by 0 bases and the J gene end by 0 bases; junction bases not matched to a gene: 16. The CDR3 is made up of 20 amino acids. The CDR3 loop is CACDTVFLGGDTRYTDKLIF. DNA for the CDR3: TGTGCCTGTGACACCGTGTTCCTGGGGGGGGATACCCGCTACACCGATAAACTCATCTTT.

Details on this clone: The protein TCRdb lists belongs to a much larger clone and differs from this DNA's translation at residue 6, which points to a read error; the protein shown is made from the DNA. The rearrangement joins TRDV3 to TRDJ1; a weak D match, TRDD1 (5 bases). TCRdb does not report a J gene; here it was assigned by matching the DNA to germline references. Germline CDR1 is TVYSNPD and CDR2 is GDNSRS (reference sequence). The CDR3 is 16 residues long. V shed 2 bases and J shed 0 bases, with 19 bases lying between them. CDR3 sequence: CAFYIIGPPYTDKLIF. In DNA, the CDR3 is TGTGCCTTTTACATAATAGGGCCTCCGTACACCGATAAACTCATCTTT.

In DNA, the CDR3 is TGTGCTCTTGGGTCCTCCTTCCCCCAGCTTGGGGGATTCTCGTACACCGATAAACTCATCTTT. Its protein is CALGSSFPQLGGFSYTDKLIF. V is TRDV1 and J is TRDJ1, with TRDD3 identical over 8 bases. The J gene comes from matching the DNA to germline here; TCRdb lacks it. V was pared by 5 bases and J by 0 bases, with 23 bases of the junction left unmatched. The CDR3 spans 21 residues. CDR1 and CDR2 (germline): TSWWSYY, QGS.

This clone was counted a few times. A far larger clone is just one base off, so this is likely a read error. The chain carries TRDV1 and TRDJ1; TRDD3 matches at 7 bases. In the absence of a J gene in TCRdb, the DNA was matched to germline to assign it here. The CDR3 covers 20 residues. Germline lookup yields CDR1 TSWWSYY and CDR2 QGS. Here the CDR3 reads CALLLARLRDTLPNTDKLIF. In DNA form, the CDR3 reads TGTGCCCTTCTCCTCGCGCGTCTTAGGGATACTCTACCTAACACCGATAAACTCATCTTT.